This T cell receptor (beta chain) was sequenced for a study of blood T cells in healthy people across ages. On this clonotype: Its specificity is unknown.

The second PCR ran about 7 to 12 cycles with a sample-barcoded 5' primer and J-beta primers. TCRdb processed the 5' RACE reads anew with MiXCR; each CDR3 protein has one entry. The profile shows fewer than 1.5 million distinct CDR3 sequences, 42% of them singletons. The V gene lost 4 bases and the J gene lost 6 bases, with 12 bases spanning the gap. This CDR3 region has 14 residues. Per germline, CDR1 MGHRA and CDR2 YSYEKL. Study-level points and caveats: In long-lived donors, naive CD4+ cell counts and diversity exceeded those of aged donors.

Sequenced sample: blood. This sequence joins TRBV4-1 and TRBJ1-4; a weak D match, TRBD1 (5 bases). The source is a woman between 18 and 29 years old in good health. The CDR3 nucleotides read TGCGCCAGCAGCCCCCAGGGTCTGGATGAAAAACTGTTTTTT. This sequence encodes CASSPQGLDEKLFF.